This TCR beta chain was obtained from a study of radiation and T cells in renal cell carcinoma. Sequencing used immunoSEQ multiplex PCR; TCRdb keeps in-frame clones, though not all of them. In the table there are tens of thousands of clones, around 81% of which are singletons. On this clone itself: No antigen is known for it.

Germline CDR1 and CDR2: SGDLS and YYNGEE. V was cut by 0 bases and J by 4 bases, with 11 bases left in between. This CDR3 has 15 amino acids. As to time point: blood 2 weeks post-SBRT. Treatment in this sample: 15 Gy SBRT to primary tumor, nephrectomy 4 weeks later. Blood was sampled at baseline, 2 weeks and 4 weeks after SBRT. The patient's renal cell carcinoma had clear cell pathology. Study-level findings and limits: Baseline intratumoral clonotype presence is unknown without pretreatment biopsies. In blood, top tumor clones expanded by 2 weeks, shrinking by 4.

The gene calls are TRBV9 and TRBJ2-1; D gene ambiguous. This sample comprised blood, obtained from a patient whose treatment included radiotherapy and nephrectomy. The receptor's source is a man aged 55 to 70 with renal cell carcinoma. This chain's CDR3 is CASSVEGIVYNEQFF. The DNA for the CDR3 is TGTGCCAGCAGCGTAGAGGGTATCGTGTACAATGAGCAGTTCTTC.